This T cell receptor (beta chain) appears in the sequencing data of a study of Graves' ophthalmopathy and Graves' hyperthyroidism. The sequenced template was RNA, covering the TCR beta CDR3 region. The first round was an RT-PCR with HTBI primers, and the second round was a multiplex PCR. From the multiplex PCR reads, TCRdb called clonotypes with MiXCR, one entry per CDR3 protein. The sample consists of roughly 480,000 distinct CDR3 sequences, around 14% of them appearing once. The CDR3 length is 15 residues. J lost 5 bases, V lost 4 bases, and 7 bases had no gene match. CDR1 is SGHDT and CDR2 is YYEEEE in the germline V gene. With regard to this clonotype: Its antigen is unidentified.

Study-wide findings and caveats: Sensitivity reached over 85% and specificity roughly 81% for a 13-signature model separating ophthalmopathy from stable hyperthyroidism.

This chain links TRBV5-6 with TRBJ1-1, with 11 bases that match TRBD1. The receptor was isolated from a woman aged 25-40 years with Graves' ophthalmopathy. Source material: blood. The CDR3 bases are TGTGCCAGCAGCGGGGACAGGGGGACTGTGACTGAAGCTTTCTTT. This gives the protein CASSGDRGTVTEAFF.